The T cell receptor (beta chain) described here comes from a study of post-analysis software for immune sequencing data. Background on the study: In terms of disease course, relapsing-remitting, secondary progressive and progressive-relapsing multiple sclerosis were included. Notes on the study in general: F measure showed strong co-clustering of same-batch samples. Compared with controls, patients had more of about 5 TRBV segments, including TRBV5-6, TRBV5-1 and TRBV20-1. Normalized Chao1 diversity was significantly reduced in patients versus controls.

The CDR3 totals 17 residues. CDR1 and CDR2 from the germline V gene are MGHRA and YSYEKL. Unique molecular identifiers had been added to the TCR beta cDNA libraries. TCRdb itself ran the PCR reads through MiXCR, one entry per CDR3 protein. The sample holds more than 500,000 distinct CDR3 sequences, roughly 34% seen once. This clonotype was found once. Its antigen is not identified. The chain employs TRBV4-1 and TRBJ2-1; TRBD1 agrees at 9 bases. Judging by the DNA end, TRBJ2-7 fits better; the J call may be wrong. This clonotype was obtained from a girl aged 2-17 years with multiple sclerosis. Sequencing was done on a sample of blood. CDR3 bases: TGCGCCAGCAGCCACCGCTGGGACAGGGTTCTCCACAATGAGCAGTACTTC. It translates to CASSHRWDRVLHNEQYF.